Presented here are 2 T cell receptor beta chains from one specimen sequenced in a study of T cells in Graves' hyperthyroidism and ophthalmopathy. TCR beta CDR3 sequences were amplified from RNA transcripts. HTBI primers were used for first-round RT-PCR of the TCR CDR3. TCRdb re-derived calls from the multiplex PCR reads in MiXCR, one entry per CDR3 protein. The sample shows around 580,000 distinct CDR3 sequences, 16% of them seen only once. The source material was blood. The receptor source for this set is a woman aged 18-29 years with Graves' hyperthyroidism.

The chain is built from TRBV12-3 or TRBV12-4 and TRBJ2-7; D ambiguous. CDR3 length equals 12 residues. Trimming pared 6 bases from V and 3 bases from J, leaving 9 bases between. The DNA of the CDR3 is TGTGCCAGCAGATTCTCCGGCTACGAGCAGTACTTC. The encoded protein is CASRFSGYEQYF.

This clonotype was seen repeatedly, ten times or more. CDR3 amino acids: CASSPWGGEQPQHF. As DNA, the CDR3 is TGTGCCAGCAGCCCCTGGGGGGGCGAGCAGCCCCAGCATTTT. The chain is built from TRBV7-2 and TRBJ1-5, with D possibly matching TRBD1 (6 bases). Per germline, CDR1 SGHTA and CDR2 FQGNSA. CDR3 length equals 14 residues. The V and J ends lost 5 bases and 7 bases respectively, with 15 bases between them.